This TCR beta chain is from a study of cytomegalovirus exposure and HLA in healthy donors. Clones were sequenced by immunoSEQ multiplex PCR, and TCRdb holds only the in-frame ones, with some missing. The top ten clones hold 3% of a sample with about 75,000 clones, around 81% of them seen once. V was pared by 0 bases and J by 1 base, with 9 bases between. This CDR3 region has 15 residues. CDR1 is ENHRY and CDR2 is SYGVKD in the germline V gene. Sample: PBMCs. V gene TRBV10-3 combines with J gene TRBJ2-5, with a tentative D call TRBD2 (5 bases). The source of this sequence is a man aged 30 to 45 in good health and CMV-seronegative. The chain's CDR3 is CAISESGGLQETQYF. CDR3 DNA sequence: TGTGCCATCAGTGAGTCGGGCGGGCTCCAAGAGACCCAGTACTTC.